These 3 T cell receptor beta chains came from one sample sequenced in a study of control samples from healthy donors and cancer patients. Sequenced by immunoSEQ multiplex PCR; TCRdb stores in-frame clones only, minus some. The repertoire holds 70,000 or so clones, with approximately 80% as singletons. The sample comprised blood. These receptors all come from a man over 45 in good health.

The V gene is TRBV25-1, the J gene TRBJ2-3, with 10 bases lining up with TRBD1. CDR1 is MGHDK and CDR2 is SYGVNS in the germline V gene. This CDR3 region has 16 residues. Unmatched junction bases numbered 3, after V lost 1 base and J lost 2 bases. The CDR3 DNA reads TGTGCCAGCAGTGAATTAGGGACAGGGGTCACAGATACGCAGTATTTT. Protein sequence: CASSELGTGVTDTQYF.

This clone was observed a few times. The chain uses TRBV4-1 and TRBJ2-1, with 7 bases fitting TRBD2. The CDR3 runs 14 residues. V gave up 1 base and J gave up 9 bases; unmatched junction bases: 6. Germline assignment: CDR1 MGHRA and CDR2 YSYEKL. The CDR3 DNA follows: TGCGCCAGCAGCCAAGTGATGGGAGGGGTTGAGCAGTTCTTC. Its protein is CASSQVMGGVEQFF.

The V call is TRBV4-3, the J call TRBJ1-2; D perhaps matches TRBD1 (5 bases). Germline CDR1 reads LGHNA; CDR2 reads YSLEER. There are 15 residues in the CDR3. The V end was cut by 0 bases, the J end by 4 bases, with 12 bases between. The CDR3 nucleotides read TGCGCCAGCAGCCAAGATTTGGGGGGAAGCTATGGCTACACCTTC. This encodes CASSQDLGGSYGYTF.